Listed below are T cell receptor beta chains from one sample, sequenced in a study of CD4 T cells in relation to SARS-CoV-2 and coronaviruses. These receptors are not linked to any known antigen. Profiling relied on immunoSEQ multiplex PCR, and the TCRdb table lists in-frame clones only, not all of them. The data hold tens of thousands of clones, with roughly 76% observed a single time. The specimen was CD4+ T cells from PBMCs, cultured in vitro. All receptors come from a human donor in good health. Both conserved end residues are part of each CDR3. The order of the fields is V gene, clone size, J gene, CDR3 protein. For some rows the clone size is stated as once, few or many, or as a class when expanded; others skip it.

TRBV5-1	.	TRBJ2-4	CASSLVAGRGKNIQYF
TRBV28	.	TRBJ1-2	CASSLEPLTGIYGYTF
TRBV6-1	.	TRBJ1-1	CASSETQGVGAFF
TRBV5-1	.	TRBJ2-5	CASSLGLQGLQETQYF
TRBV6-4	.	TRBJ1-2	CASSSGGADYGYTF
TRBV20-1	.	TRBJ1-3	CSASSGISSGNTIYF
TRBV27	.	TRBJ1-2	CASRPTGSGYGYTF
TRBV7-3	large	TRBJ2-1	CASSLSVSSYNEQFF
TRBV4-3	once	TRBJ2-5	CASSQALNSYQETQYF
TRBV6-5	.	TRBJ1-1	CASRTPGDTEAFF
TRBV12-3/TRBV12-4	.	TRBJ2-2	CASRLENTGELFF
TRBV18	.	TRBJ2-1	CASSPPWGPEQFF
TRBV4-1	few	TRBJ2-7	CASSQEVPVGGVGEQYF
TRBV5-6	.	TRBJ2-3	CASSPGLAGGNTDTQYF
TRBV12-3/TRBV12-4	.	TRBJ1-6	CASSPGGSPLHF
TRBV29-1	.	TRBJ2-3	CSVEERGDPDTQYF
TRBV3-1/TRBV3-2	.	TRBJ2-7	CASSQVGTAPGHEQYF
TRBV9	.	TRBJ2-3	CASSLAGSTDTQYF
TRBV4-3	.	TRBJ2-7	CASSQGVAGYYEQYF
TRBV21-1	.	TRBJ1-2	CASSNTATCGNYGYTF
TRBV5-1	.	TRBJ1-3	CASSFADSGNTIYF
TRBV3-1/TRBV3-2	.	TRBJ2-5	CASSQVSRETQYF
TRBV4-1	.	TRBJ2-7	CASSQRPGRITYEQYF
TRBV12-5	.	TRBJ2-7	CASGSRTGAYEQYF
TRBV7-9	few	TRBJ1-3	CASSSGRSGNTIYF
TRBV3-1/TRBV3-2	.	TRBJ1-1	CASSRGNFFGGTDTEAFF
TRBV4-2	.	TRBJ2-5	CASSLTRERGGVNQYF
TRBV12-5	.	TRBJ2-7	CASGLVLGQSYEQYF
TRBV7-2	.	TRBJ2-7	CASSPQGSPVYEQYF
TRBV7-8	.	TRBJ1-5	CASSLVSNQPQHF